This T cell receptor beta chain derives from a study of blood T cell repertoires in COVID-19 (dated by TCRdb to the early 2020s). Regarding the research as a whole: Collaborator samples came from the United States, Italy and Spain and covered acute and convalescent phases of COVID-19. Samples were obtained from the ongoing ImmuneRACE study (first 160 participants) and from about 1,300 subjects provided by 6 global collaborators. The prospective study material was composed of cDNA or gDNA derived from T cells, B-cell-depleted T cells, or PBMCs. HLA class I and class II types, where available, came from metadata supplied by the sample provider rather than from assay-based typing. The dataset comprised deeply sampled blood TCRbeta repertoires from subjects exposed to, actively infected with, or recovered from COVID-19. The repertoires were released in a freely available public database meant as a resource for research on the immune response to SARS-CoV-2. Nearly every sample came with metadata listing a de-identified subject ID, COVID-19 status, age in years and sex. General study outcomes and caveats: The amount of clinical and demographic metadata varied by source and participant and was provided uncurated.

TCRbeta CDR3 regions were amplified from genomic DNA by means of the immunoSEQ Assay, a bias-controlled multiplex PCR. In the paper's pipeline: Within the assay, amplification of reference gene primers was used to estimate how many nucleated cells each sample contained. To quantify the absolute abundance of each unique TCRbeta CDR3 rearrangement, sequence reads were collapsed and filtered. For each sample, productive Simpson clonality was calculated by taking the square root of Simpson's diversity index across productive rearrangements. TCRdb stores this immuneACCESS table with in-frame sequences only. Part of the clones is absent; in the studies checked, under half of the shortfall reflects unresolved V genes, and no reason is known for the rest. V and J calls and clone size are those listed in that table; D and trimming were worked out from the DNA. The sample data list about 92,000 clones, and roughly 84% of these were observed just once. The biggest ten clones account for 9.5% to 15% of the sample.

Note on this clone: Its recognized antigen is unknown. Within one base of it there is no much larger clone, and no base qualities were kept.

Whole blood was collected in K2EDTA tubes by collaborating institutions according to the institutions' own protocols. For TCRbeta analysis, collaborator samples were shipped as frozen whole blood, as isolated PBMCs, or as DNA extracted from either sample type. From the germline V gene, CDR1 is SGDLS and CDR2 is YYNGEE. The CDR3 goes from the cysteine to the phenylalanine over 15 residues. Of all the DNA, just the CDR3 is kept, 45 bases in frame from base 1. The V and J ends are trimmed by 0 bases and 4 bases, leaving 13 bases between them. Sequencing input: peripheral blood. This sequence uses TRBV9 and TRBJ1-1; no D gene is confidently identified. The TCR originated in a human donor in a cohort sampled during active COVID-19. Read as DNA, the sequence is TGTGCCAGCAGCGTAGCTACTGATGGAGTCACTGAAGCTTTCTTT. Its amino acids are CASSVATDGVTEAFF.